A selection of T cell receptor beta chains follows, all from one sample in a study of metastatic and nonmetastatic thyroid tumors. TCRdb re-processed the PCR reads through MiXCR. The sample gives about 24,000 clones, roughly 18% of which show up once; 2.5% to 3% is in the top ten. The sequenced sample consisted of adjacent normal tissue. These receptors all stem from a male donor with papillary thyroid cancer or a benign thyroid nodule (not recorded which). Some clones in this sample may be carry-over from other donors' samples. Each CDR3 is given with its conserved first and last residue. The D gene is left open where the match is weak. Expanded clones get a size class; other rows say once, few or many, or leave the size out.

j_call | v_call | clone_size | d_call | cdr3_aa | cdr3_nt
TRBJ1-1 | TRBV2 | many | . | CASSDEGGKTEAFF | TGTGCCAGCAGTGATGAGGGAGGGAAGACTGAAGCTTTCTTT
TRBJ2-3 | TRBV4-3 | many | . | CASSQEEGGGNTQYF | TGCGCCAGCAGCCAAGAAGAGGGCGGGGGCAATACGCAGTATTTT
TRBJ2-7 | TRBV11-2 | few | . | CASSLGSGALSYEQYF | TGTGCCAGCAGCTTAGGATCGGGAGCCTTATCCTACGAGCAGTACTTC
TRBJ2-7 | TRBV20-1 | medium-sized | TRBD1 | CSATGQAFEQYF | TGCAGTGCTACAGGACAGGCTTTTGAGCAGTACTTC
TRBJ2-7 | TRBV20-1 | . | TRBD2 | CSAIRLAGGYEQYF | TGCAGTGCTATCCGACTAGCGGGGGGATACGAGCAGTACTTC
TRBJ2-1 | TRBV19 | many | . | CASSMSPIGGQFF | TGTGCCAGTAGTATGTCTCCCATTGGGGGGCAGTTCTTC
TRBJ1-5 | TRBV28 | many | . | CASSRSGQLNQPQHF | TGTGCCAGCAGCCGTAGCGGACAGCTCAATCAGCCCCAGCATTTT
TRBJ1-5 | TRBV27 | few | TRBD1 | CASSSGQGNQPQHF | TGTGCTAGCAGTTCCGGACAGGGGAATCAGCCCCAACATTTT
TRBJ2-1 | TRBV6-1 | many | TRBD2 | CASSPSGSGVDNEQFF | TGTGCCAGCAGTCCCTCGGGCAGCGGGGTCGACAATGAGCAGTTCTTC
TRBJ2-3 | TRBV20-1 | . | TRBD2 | CSSGLGGGTYTQYF | TGCAGTTCTGGACTAGGAGGCGGCACATATACGCAGTATTTT
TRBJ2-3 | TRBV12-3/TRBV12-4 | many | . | CASSLRRTDTQYF | TGTGCCAGCAGTTTGAGACGGACGGATACGCAGTATTTT
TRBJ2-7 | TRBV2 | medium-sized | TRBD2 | CASSEGLAGGYEQYF | TGTGCCAGCAGTGAAGGACTAGCGGGGGGCTACGAGCAGTACTTC
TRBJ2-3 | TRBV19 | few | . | CAGSIVWSGTDTQYF | TGTGCCGGTAGTATAGTTTGGAGCGGCACAGATACGCAATATTTT
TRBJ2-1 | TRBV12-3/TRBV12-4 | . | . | CASSLGLSYNEQFF | TGTGCCAGCAGTTTGGGACTCTCCTACAATGAGCAGTTCTTC
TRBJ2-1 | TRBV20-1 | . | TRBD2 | CRTSGGLTGIWSDEQLF | TGCAGGACTAGCGGGGGGCTGACTGGAATCTGGAGCGATGAGCAGTTGTTC
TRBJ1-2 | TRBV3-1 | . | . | CASSQDRAGYTF | TGTGCCAGCAGCCAAGACAGGGCTGGCTACACCTTC
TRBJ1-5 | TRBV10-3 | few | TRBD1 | CAIRATGFINQPQHF | TGCGCCATCAGGGCGACAGGGTTCATCAATCAGCCCCAGCATTTT
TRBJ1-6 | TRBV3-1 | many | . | CASSRGGSYNSPLHF | TGTGCCAGCAGCCGTGGGGGCTCCTATAATTCACCCCTCCACTTT
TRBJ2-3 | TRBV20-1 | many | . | CSASPSRSANTDTQYF | TGCAGTGCTAGCCCTTCGAGGTCAGCAAACACAGATACGCAGTATTTT
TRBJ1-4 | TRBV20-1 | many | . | CSARESFRSNEKLFF | TGCAGTGCTAGAGAATCGTTTAGGTCTAATGAAAAACTGTTTTTT
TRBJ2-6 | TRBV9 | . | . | CASSGTTGANALTF | TGTGCCAGCAGCGGGACCACTGGGGCCAACGCACTGACTTTC
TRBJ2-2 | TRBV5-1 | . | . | CASSLTGTINTGELLF | TGCGCCAGCAGCTTAACAGGCACAATCAACACCGGGGAGCTGCTTTTT
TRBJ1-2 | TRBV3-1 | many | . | CASSHLRGVYGYTF | TGTGCCAGCAGCCACCTACGAGGGGTCTATGGCTACACCTTC
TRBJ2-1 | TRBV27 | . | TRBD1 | CASSLSVQGLFEQFF | TGTGCCAGCAGTTTATCCGTACAGGGGTTATTTGAGCAGTTCTTC
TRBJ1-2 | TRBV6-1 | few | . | CASSERKNYGYTF | TGTGCCAGCAGTGAACGGAAAAACTATGGCTACACCTTC
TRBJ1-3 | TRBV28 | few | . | CASSFVRLSSGNTIYF | TGTGCCAGCAGCTTCGTCAGGCTCAGTTCTGGAAACACCATATATTTT
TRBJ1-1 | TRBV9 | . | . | CASSVFPGRNTEAFF | TGTGCCAGCAGCGTATTTCCAGGTCGGAACACTGAAGCTTTCTTT
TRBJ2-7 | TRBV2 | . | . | CASKPSGPNYEQYF | TGTGCCAGCAAACCCAGCGGGCCCAACTACGAGCAGTACTTC
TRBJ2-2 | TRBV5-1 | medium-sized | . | CASSSTRRTGELFF | TGCGCCAGCAGCTCGACTAGGAGGACCGGGGAGCTGTTTTTT
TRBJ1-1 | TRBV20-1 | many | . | CSAWGSTEAFF | TGCAGTGCATGGGGGAGCACTGAAGCTTTCTTT
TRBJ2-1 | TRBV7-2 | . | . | CASSLVVENNEQFF | TGTGCCAGCAGCTTAGTGGTAGAGAACAATGAGCAGTTCTTC
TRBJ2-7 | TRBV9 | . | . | CASGGGRTYEQYF | TGTGCCAGTGGCGGGGGCAGAACCTACGAGCAGTACTTC
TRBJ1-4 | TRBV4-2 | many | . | CASSQDDRGAGKLFF | TGTGCCAGCAGCCAAGATGACCGGGGGGCGGGAAAACTGTTTTTT
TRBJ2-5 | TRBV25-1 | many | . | CASTSGGWGQETQYF | TGTGCCAGCACCAGCGGCGGCTGGGGTCAAGAGACCCAGTACTTC
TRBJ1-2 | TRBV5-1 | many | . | CASKGGSYGYTF | TGCGCCAGCAAGGGGGGATCGTATGGCTACACCTTC
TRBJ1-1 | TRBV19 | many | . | CASSQRNTEAFF | TGTGCCAGCTCACAGAGGAACACTGAAGCTTTCTTT
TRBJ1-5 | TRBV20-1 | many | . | CSAAGINQPQHF | TGCAGTGCCGCGGGGATTAATCAGCCCCAGCATTTT
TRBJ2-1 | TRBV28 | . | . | CVSSLLRGGTGRGYNEQFF | TGTGTCAGCAGTTTATTGAGGGGTGGCACAGGGAGGGGCTACAATGAGCAGTTCTTC
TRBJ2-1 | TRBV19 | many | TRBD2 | CASSIFRTSAHNEQFF | TGTGCCAGTAGTATTTTTCGGACTAGTGCCCACAATGAGCAGTTCTTC
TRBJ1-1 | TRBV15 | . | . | CATGRFQGLNTEAFF | TGTGCCACCGGCAGATTTCAGGGGTTGAACACTGAAGCTTTCTTT
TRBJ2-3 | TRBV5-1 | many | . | CASSLGGDTDTQYF | TGCGCCAGCAGCTTAGGAGGGGACACAGATACGCAGTATTTT
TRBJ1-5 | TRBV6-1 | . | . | CASSPPSCRPQHF | TGTGCCAGCAGCCCACCGTCATGCAGGCCCCAGCATTTT
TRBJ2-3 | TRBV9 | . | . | CASSSLGGGSTDTQYF | TGTGCCAGCAGCTCCCTCGGAGGGGGGAGCACAGATACGCAGTATTTT
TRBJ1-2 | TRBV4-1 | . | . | CASSQERDRGRWDGCTF | TGCGCCAGCAGCCAAGAGCGAGACAGAGGGCGATGGGATGGCTGCACCTTC
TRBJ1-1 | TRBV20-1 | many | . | CSASGTAMNTEAFF | TGCAGTGCTAGCGGGACGGCAATGAACACTGAAGCTTTCTTT
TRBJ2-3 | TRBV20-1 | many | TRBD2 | CSARGLNRTSGVSTDTQYF | TGCAGTGCTAGAGGACTCAATAGGACTAGCGGGGTTAGCACAGATACGCAGTATTTT
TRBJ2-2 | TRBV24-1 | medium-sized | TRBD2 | CATSDFPSGSGTGELFF | TGTGCCACCAGTGATTTTCCTAGCGGGAGTGGCACCGGGGAGCTGTTTTTT
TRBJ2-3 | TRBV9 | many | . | CASSVADGSTDTQYF | TGTGCCAGCAGCGTAGCAGACGGAAGCACAGATACGCAGTATTTT
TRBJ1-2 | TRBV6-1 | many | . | CASRDHGQRGYGYTF | TGTGCCAGCAGAGACCATGGGCAACGCGGATATGGCTACACCTTC
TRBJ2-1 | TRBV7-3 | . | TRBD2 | CASSLGGWTLREQFF | TGTGCCAGCAGCTTGGGGGGGTGGACGCTTCGGGAGCAGTTCTTC